In this sample, the clone carrying this TCR beta chain turned up once. As handled by the study authors: Reference gene primer amplification yielded estimated nucleated cell counts. Profiled with immunoSEQ multiplex PCR; TCRdb holds only in-frame clones, not every one. V, J and clone size derive from that table, while D and trimming were established from the DNA sequence. The table has some 200,000 clones, about 86% seen once; the top ten hold 1.3%. The data stem from a study of blood T cell repertoires in COVID-19. Study information: Sites in the United States, Italy and Spain provided acute and convalescent COVID-19 samples.

This CDR3 has 13 amino acids. V gave up 5 bases and J gave up 8 bases, with 15 bases separating them. The chain uses TRBV12-3 or TRBV12-4 and TRBJ1-2; possible D gene TRBD1, 6 bases. The sequenced sample was PBMCs or T cells enriched from blood (not recorded which). The sequence derives from a woman aged 40 to 50 with acute COVID-19. The CDR3 is CASSPEQGRGYTF. The CDR3 DNA sequence: TGTGCCAGCAGTCCAGAACAGGGCCGGGGCTACACCTTC.